Sequencing of this T cell receptor (beta chain) was carried out in a study of CD8+CD57+ T cells in acquired aplastic anemia. Study-level findings and limits: In CD8+ cells, Simpson's diversity showed no significant difference between patients and controls.

A word on this clonotype: Antigen specificity is unknown.

The CDR3 has 13 residues. V shed 0 bases and J shed 12 bases, with 9 bases lying between them. Germline-derived CDR1 and CDR2 are SNHLY and FYNNEI. Sequencing involved patients with CD8+CD57+ cell expansion previously shown by flow cytometry. Patients were untreated when blood was sampled. Using genomic DNA as the template, TCR beta VDJ and CDR3 profiling was carried out. TCRdb reanalysed the reads using MiXCR and keeps one entry per CDR3 protein. The repertoire holds 75,000 to 80,000 distinct CDR3 sequences, with under 80% as singletons. The material sequenced was sorted CD4+, CD8+, or CD8+CD57+ T cells (not recorded which) from PBMCs. The origin of this receptor is a human donor with aplastic anemia. The chain links TRBV2 to TRBJ1-6; D ambiguous. The CDR3 bases are TGTGCCAGCAGTGAAGCGCATGGAAGACCCCTCCACTTT. As protein: CASSEAHGRPLHF. Variable domain in full (rest from reference TRBV2 and TRBJ1-6): EPEVTQTPSHQVTQMGQEVILRCVPISNHLYFYWYRQILGQKVEFLVSFYNNEISEKSEIFDDQFSVERPDGSNFTLKIRSTKLEDSAMYFCASSEAHGRPLHFGNGTRLTVT.